Listed below are T cell receptor beta chains from one sample, sequenced in a study of pediatric ulcerative colitis. Sequenced by immunoSEQ multiplex PCR; TCRdb stores in-frame clones only, minus some. The sample shows over 10,000 clones, around 77% of them seen only once. The sequencing input was gut tissue. Every receptor here comes from a boy between 10 and 17 years old who was a control in a study of pediatric ulcerative colitis. The CDR3 runs from the conserved cysteine through the conserved F or W. D genes are given only for firm matches. Size is stated for part of the rows, as once, few or many counts, or as a class when the clone is expanded.

CDR3aa: CASSVTGITNYGYTF
CDR3nt: TGTGCCAGCAGTGTGACAGGGATAACTAACTATGGCTACACCTTC
j_gene: TRBJ1-2
d_gene: TRBD1
abundance: NA
v_gene: TRBV28

CDR3aa: CASSLAATGYNEQFF
CDR3nt: TGTGCCAGCAGCTTAGCGGCAACAGGGTACAATGAGCAGTTCTTC
j_gene: TRBJ2-1
d_gene: NA
abundance: NA
v_gene: TRBV11-3

CDR3aa: CAWGQTGANEKLFF
CDR3nt: TGTGCCTGGGGACAGACAGGGGCTAATGAAAAACTGTTTTTT
j_gene: TRBJ1-4
d_gene: TRBD1
abundance: NA
v_gene: TRBV30

CDR3aa: CASSLVGSGSQETQYF
CDR3nt: TGTGCCAGCAGCTTAGTAGGTAGCGGGAGCCAAGAGACCCAGTACTTC
j_gene: TRBJ2-5
d_gene: TRBD2
abundance: few
v_gene: TRBV7-2

CDR3aa: CASSLSGERTEAFF
CDR3nt: TGTGCCAGCAGTTTGTCAGGGGAGAGAACTGAAGCTTTCTTT
j_gene: TRBJ1-1
d_gene: NA
abundance: few
v_gene: TRBV28

CDR3aa: CASSAIAGDYNEQFF
CDR3nt: TGTGCCAGCAGTGCTATAGCGGGAGATTACAATGAGCAGTTCTTC
j_gene: TRBJ2-1
d_gene: TRBD2
abundance: NA
v_gene: TRBV6-4

CDR3aa: CASSITGTSREQFF
CDR3nt: TGTGCCAGTAGTATTACCGGGACTAGCAGGGAGCAGTTCTTC
j_gene: TRBJ2-1
d_gene: TRBD2
abundance: NA
v_gene: TRBV19

CDR3aa: CASSRGGWGEKLFF
CDR3nt: TGTGCCAGTAGTCGCGGGGGTTGGGGTGAAAAACTGTTTTTT
j_gene: TRBJ1-4
d_gene: NA
abundance: NA
v_gene: TRBV19

CDR3aa: CASSLRGRGGTDTQYF
CDR3nt: TGTGCCAGCAGTTTACGGGGGAGGGGGGGCACAGATACGCAGTATTTT
j_gene: TRBJ2-3
d_gene: NA
abundance: NA
v_gene: TRBV27

CDR3aa: CAWSAGGGYTF
CDR3nt: TGTGCCTGGAGTGCCGGAGGTGGCTACACCTTC
j_gene: TRBJ1-2
d_gene: NA
abundance: NA
v_gene: TRBV30

CDR3aa: CASSSGLAGGSDTQYF
CDR3nt: TGTGCCAGCAGCTCCGGACTAGCGGGAGGGAGCGATACCCAGTACTTC
j_gene: TRBJ2-5
d_gene: TRBD2
abundance: NA
v_gene: TRBV7-2

CDR3aa: CASRYIASGEQYF
CDR3nt: TGTGCCAGCAGATATATAGCGTCGGGGGAGCAGTACTTC
j_gene: TRBJ2-7
d_gene: NA
abundance: once
v_gene: TRBV6-6

CDR3aa: CASSRGLSDDNEQFF
CDR3nt: TGTGCCAGCTCCCGAGGACTGTCAGACGACAATGAGCAGTTCTTC
j_gene: TRBJ2-1
d_gene: NA
abundance: NA
v_gene: TRBV5-4

CDR3aa: CASSTTNYNEQFF
CDR3nt: TGTGCCAGCTCGACGACTAACTACAATGAGCAGTTCTTC
j_gene: TRBJ2-1
d_gene: NA
abundance: NA
v_gene: TRBV18

CDR3aa: CAWSGWNTGELFF
CDR3nt: TGTGCCTGGAGTGGATGGAACACCGGGGAGCTGTTTTTT
j_gene: TRBJ2-2
d_gene: NA
abundance: NA
v_gene: TRBV30

CDR3aa: CASSTFGRGVIEQYF
CDR3nt: TGTGCCAGCTCAACATTCGGCAGGGGGGTCATCGAGCAGTACTTC
j_gene: TRBJ2-7
d_gene: NA
abundance: few
v_gene: TRBV18

CDR3aa: CASSSGGGNTEAFF
CDR3nt: TGTGCCAGCAGCTCAGGGGGGGGGAACACTGAAGCTTTCTTT
j_gene: TRBJ1-1
d_gene: TRBD1
abundance: NA
v_gene: TRBV11-2

CDR3aa: CASSFLARTGELFF
CDR3nt: TGTGCCAGCAGCTTCTTAGCCAGGACCGGGGAGCTGTTTTTT
j_gene: TRBJ2-2
d_gene: NA
abundance: few
v_gene: TRBV11-3

CDR3aa: CASSLGYNEQFF
CDR3nt: TGTGCCAGCAGCTTAGGTTACAATGAGCAGTTCTTC
j_gene: TRBJ2-1
d_gene: NA
abundance: NA
v_gene: TRBV7-9

CDR3aa: CASSLVLAEGGEQYF
CDR3nt: TGTGCCAGCAGCTTAGTTCTAGCGGAGGGGGGTGAGCAGTACTTC
j_gene: TRBJ2-7
d_gene: NA
abundance: NA
v_gene: TRBV7-9

CDR3aa: CASSPLRGGTDTQYF
CDR3nt: TGTGCCAGCAGCCCCCTCCGGGGTGGGACAGATACGCAGTATTTT
j_gene: TRBJ2-3
d_gene: NA
abundance: NA
v_gene: TRBV7-3

CDR3aa: CASSLLAGKETDTQYF
CDR3nt: TGCGCCAGCAGCTTGCTAGCCGGGAAGGAGACAGATACGCAGTATTTT
j_gene: TRBJ2-3
d_gene: NA
abundance: NA
v_gene: TRBV5-1

CDR3aa: CSVLAGRETQYF
CDR3nt: TGCAGCGTACTGGCAGGGAGGGAGACCCAGTACTTC
j_gene: TRBJ2-5
d_gene: NA
abundance: NA
v_gene: TRBV29-1

CDR3aa: CASSRPGAVYEQYF
CDR3nt: TGTGCCAGCAGCCGTCCGGGGGCCGTCTACGAGCAGTACTTC
j_gene: TRBJ2-7
d_gene: NA
abundance: few
v_gene: TRBV6-6

CDR3aa: CASRRSSGNTIYF
CDR3nt: TGTGCCAGCAGAAGAAGCTCTGGAAACACCATATATTTT
j_gene: TRBJ1-3
d_gene: NA
abundance: NA
v_gene: TRBV2

CDR3aa: CASSLGQGLRREQFF
CDR3nt: TGCGCCAGCAGCTTGGGGCAGGGGCTTAGAAGAGAGCAGTTCTTC
j_gene: TRBJ2-1
d_gene: NA
abundance: NA
v_gene: TRBV5-1

CDR3aa: CASSEYINTEAFF
CDR3nt: TGTGCCAGCAGTGAATATATTAACACTGAAGCTTTCTTT
j_gene: TRBJ1-1
d_gene: NA
abundance: NA
v_gene: TRBV25-1

CDR3aa: CASRETGVGTGELFF
CDR3nt: TGTGCCAGCAGAGAGACAGGGGTAGGCACCGGGGAGCTGTTTTTT
j_gene: TRBJ2-2
d_gene: TRBD1
abundance: NA
v_gene: TRBV6-6

CDR3aa: CAWSYRAYNEQFF
CDR3nt: TGTGCCTGGAGTTACAGGGCCTACAATGAGCAGTTCTTC
j_gene: TRBJ2-1
d_gene: NA
abundance: NA
v_gene: TRBV30

CDR3aa: CSAGREMGYTF
CDR3nt: TGCAGTGCAGGACGTGAAATGGGCTACACCTTC
j_gene: TRBJ1-2
d_gene: NA
abundance: NA
v_gene: TRBV20-1